The T cell receptor (beta chain) under discussion was sequenced for a study of PD-1 blockade in mismatch repair-deficient tumors (dated by TCRdb to 2016 to 2017). As for the study more broadly: Between late 2013 and September 2016, the trial enrolled 70 to 100 consecutive patients with approximately 13 mismatch repair-deficient cancer types, every one of whom had been previously treated and was progressing. Tumor-associated T cell clones were tracked in the peripheral blood of patients responding to PD-1 blockade by deep sequencing of TCR CDR3 regions.

A few counts support this clone. Its antigen is currently not known. The sample holds no much larger clone one base away, and base qualities are not on file. Trimming costs V 0 bases and J 5 bases, and their ends lie 8 bases apart. Based on the germline V gene, the CDR1 and CDR2 sequences are MGHRA and YSYEKL. The CDR3 goes from the cysteine to the phenylalanine over 14 residues. The kept DNA is CDR3 alone, 42 bases in frame from the first base. Mismatch repair deficiency was established in every enrolled patient by polymerase chain reaction or immunohistochemistry. Three patients who responded to pembrolizumab therapy underwent TCR sequencing. The phase II trial prospectively tested pembrolizumab PD-1 blockade in advanced mismatch repair-deficient cancers regardless of tissue of origin. Serial peripheral blood T cell samples were collected before and at multiple times after starting PD-1 blockade. Blood sampling times were reported as weeks after the first pembrolizumab dose.

The paper as a whole reports these results and caveats: Clones residing in the tumor, which were often undetectable in blood before treatment, expanded quickly after pembrolizumab and then contracted, generally before radiologic responses.

The library was built by means of the immunoSEQ multiplex PCR assay. In its TCRdb copy, this immuneACCESS table keeps in-frame sequences only and misses some clones. Where compared with another copy, unresolved V genes explain less than half of these, and the others have no known cause. The sample has about 120,000 clones on record, about 90% of them singletons. Jointly, the top ten make up roughly 12% of the sample. This sequence was found in an adult with mismatch repair-deficient cancer. This chain is built from TRBV4-1 and TRBJ1-5; the D gene remains uncertain. Sequencing used peripheral blood, obtained approximately 73 weeks after starting pembrolizumab. The sequence in DNA is TGCGCCAGCAGCCAAGATCGTGCGTATCAGCCCCAGCATTTT. The translation is CASSQDRAYQPQHF.